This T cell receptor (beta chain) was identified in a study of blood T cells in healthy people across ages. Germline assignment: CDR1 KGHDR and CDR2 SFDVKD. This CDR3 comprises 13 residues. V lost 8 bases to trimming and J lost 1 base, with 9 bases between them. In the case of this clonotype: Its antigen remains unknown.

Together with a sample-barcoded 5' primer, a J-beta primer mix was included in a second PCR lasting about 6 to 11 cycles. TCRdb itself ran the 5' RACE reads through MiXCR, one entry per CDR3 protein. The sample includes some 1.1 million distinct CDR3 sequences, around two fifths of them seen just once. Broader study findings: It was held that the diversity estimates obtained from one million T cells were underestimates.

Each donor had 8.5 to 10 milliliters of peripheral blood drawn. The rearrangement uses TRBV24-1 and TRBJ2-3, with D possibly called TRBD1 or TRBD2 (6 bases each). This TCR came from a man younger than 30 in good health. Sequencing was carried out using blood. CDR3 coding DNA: TGTGCCACCACGGGGGCTGGCACAGATACGCAGTATTTT. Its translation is CATTGAGTDTQYF.